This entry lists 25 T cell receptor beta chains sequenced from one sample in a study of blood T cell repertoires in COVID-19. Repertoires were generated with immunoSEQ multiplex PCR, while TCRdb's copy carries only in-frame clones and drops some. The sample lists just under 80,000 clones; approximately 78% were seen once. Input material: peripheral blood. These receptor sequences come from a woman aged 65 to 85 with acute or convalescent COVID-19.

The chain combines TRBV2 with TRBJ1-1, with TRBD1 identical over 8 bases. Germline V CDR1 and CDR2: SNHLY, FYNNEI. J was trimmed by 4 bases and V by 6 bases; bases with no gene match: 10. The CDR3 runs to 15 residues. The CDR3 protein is CASRPDRGGSTEAFF. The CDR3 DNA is TGTGCCAGCAGACCTGACAGGGGAGGGAGCACTGAAGCTTTCTTT.

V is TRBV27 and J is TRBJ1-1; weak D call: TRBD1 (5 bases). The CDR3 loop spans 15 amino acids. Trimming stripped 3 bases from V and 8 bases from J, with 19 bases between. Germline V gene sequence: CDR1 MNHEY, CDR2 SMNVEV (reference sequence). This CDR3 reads CASSLTPGPPREAFF. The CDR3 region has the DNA TGTGCCAGCAGTTTGACACCAGGGCCACCTCGAGAAGCTTTCTTT.

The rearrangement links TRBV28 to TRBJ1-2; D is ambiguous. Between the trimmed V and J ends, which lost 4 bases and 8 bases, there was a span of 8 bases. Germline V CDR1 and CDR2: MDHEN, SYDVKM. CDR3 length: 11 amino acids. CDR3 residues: CASSSYRGYTF. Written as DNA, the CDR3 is TGTGCCAGCAGTTCCTATCGGGGCTACACCTTC.

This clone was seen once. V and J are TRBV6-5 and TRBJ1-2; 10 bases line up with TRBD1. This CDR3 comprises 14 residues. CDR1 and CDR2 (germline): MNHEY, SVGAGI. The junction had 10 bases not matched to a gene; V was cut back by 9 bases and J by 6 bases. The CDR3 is CASMTGGFQNGYTF. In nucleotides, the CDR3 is TGTGCCAGTATGACAGGGGGCTTTCAAAATGGCTACACCTTC.

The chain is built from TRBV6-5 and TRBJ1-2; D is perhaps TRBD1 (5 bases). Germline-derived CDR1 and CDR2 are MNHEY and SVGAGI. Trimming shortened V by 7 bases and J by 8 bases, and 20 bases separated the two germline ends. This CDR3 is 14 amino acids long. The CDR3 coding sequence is TGTGCCAGCAACCCGGGCGGCGGGGCGAGAGGCTACACCTTC. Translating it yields CASNPGGGARGYTF.

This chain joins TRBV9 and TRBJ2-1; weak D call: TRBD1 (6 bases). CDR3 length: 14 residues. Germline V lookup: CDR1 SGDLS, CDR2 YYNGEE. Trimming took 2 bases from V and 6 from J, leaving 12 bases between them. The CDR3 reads CASSVYRDGNEQFF. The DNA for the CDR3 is TGTGCCAGCAGCGTCTACAGGGATGGCAATGAGCAGTTCTTC.

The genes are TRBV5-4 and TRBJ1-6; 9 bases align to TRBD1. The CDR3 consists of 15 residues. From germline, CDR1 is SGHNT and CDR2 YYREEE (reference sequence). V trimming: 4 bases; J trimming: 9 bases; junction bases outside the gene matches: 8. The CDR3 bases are TGTGCCAGCAGCACAGAACAGGGGGCAAGTTCACCCCTCCACTTT. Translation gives CASSTEQGASSPLHF.

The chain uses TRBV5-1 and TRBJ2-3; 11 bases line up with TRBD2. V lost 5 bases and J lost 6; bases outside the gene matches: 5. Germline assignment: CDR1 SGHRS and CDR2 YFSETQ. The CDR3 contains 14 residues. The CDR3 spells CASSSLAGEDTQYF. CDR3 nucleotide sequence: TGCGCCAGCAGTTCACTAGCGGGAGAGGATACGCAGTATTTT.

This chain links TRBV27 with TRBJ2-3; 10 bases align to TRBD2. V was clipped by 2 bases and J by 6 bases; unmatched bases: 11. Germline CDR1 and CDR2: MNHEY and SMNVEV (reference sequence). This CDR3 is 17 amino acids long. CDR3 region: CASSLLAASGSSDTQYF. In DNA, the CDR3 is TGTGCCAGCAGTTTACTAGCGGCTAGCGGGAGTTCCGATACGCAGTATTTT.

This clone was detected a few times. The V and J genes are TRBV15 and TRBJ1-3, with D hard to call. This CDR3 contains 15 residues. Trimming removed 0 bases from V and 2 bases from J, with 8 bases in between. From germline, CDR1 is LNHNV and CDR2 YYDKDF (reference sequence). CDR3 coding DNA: TGTGCCACCAGCAGAGATAAAATAACTGGAAACACCATATATTTT. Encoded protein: CATSRDKITGNTIYF.

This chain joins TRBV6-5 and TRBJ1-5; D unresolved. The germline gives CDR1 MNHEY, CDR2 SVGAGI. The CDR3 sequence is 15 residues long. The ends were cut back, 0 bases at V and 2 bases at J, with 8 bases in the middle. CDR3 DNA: TGTGCCAGCAGTTACTCGAGTAGAGGCAATCAGCCCCAGCATTTT. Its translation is CASSYSSRGNQPQHF.

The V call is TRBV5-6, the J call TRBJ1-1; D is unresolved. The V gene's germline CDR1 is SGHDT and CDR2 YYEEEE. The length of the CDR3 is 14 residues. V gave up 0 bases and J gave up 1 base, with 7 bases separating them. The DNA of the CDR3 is TGTGCCAGCAGCTTGGGACTTGGGAACACTGAAGCTTTCTTT. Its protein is CASSLGLGNTEAFF.

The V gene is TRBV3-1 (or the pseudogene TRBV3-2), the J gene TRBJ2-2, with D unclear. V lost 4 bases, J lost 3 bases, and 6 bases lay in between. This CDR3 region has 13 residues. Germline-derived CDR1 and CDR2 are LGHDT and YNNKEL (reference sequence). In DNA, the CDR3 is TGTGCCAGCAGCCGGGCAGACACCGGGGAGCTGTTTTTT. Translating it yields CASSRADTGELFF.

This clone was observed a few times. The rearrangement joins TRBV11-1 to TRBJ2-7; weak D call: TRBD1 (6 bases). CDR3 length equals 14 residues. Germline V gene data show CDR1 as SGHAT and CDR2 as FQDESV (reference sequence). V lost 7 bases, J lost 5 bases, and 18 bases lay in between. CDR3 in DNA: TGTGCCAGCACCAGGGGTTATGGAGCGAACGAGCAGTACTTC. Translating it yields CASTRGYGANEQYF.

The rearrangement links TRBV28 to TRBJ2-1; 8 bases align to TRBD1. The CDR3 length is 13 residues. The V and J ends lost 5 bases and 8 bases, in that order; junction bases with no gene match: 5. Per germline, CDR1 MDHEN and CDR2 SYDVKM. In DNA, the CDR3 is TGTGCCAGCAGTGCAGGGGGCATCGATGAGCAGTTCTTC. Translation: CASSAGGIDEQFF.

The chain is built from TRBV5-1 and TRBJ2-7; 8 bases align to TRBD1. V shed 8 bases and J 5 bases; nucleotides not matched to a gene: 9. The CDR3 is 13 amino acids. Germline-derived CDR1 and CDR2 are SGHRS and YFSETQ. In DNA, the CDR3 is TGCGCCAGTACACCGGACAGGGTCGACGAGCAGTACTTC. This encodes CASTPDRVDEQYF. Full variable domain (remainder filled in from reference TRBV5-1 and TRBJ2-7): KAGVTQTPRYLIKTRGQQVTLSCSPISGHRSVSWYQQTPGQGLQFLFEYFSETQRNKGNFPGRFSGRQFSNSRSEMNVSTLELGDSALYLCASTPDRVDEQYFGPGTRLTVT.

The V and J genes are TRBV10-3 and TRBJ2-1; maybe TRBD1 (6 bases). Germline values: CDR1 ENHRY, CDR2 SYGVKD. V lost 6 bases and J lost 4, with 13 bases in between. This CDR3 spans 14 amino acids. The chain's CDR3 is CAISGRGGYNEQFF. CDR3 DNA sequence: TGTGCCATCAGCGGACGAGGGGGTTACAATGAGCAGTTCTTC.

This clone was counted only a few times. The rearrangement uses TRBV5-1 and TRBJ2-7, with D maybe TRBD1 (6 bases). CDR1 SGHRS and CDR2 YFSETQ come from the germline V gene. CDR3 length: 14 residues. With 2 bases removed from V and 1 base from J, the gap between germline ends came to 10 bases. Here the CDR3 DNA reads TGCGCCAGCAGCTTCCAGGGGTCGTCCTACGAGCAGTACTTC. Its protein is CASSFQGSSYEQYF.

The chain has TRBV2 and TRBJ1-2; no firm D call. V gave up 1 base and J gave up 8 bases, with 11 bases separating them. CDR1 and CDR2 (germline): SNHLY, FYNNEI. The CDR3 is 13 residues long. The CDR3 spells CASSEVGWEGYTF. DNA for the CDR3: TGTGCCAGCAGTGAAGTGGGGTGGGAGGGCTACACCTTC.

The DNA for the CDR3 is TGCGCCAGCAGCATTTACAGACTAGCGGGAGACAATGAGCAGTTCTTC. As protein: CASSIYRLAGDNEQFF. This chain uses TRBV4-1 with TRBJ2-1; 12 bases align to TRBD2. The germline gives CDR1 MGHRA, CDR2 YSYEKL. The junction had 7 bases not matched to a gene; V was cut back by 5 bases and J by 5 bases. CDR3 length: 16 residues.

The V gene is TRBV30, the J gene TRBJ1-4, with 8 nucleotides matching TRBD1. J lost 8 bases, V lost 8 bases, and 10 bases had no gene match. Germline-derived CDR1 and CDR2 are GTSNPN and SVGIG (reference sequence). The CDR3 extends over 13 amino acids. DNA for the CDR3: TGTGCCGGAGACCAGGGGGCGAGGGAAAAACTGTTTTTT. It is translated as CAGDQGAREKLFF.

The CDR3 DNA follows: TGCAGCGTCGCGGGACTAGCGGGAGAGACCCAGTACTTC. As protein: CSVAGLAGETQYF. The genes are TRBV29-1 and TRBJ2-5, with TRBD2 matching 12 bases. V lost 6 bases and J lost 4; bases outside the gene matches: 3. The CDR3 totals 13 residues. Germline assignment: CDR1 SQVTM and CDR2 ANQGSEA. The whole variable domain, remainder taken from reference TRBV29-1 and TRBJ2-5, is SAVISQKPSRDICQRGTSLTIQCQVDSQVTMMFWYRQQPGQSLTLIATANQGSEATYESGFVIDKFPISRPNLTFSTLTVSNMSPEDSSIYLCSVAGLAGETQYFGPGTRLLVL.

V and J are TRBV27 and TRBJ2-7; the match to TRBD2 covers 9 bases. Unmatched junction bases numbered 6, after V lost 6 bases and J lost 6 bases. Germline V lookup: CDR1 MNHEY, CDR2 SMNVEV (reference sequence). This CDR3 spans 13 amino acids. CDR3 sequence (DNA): TGTGCCAGCAGAGTATCTAGCGGGGTCGAGCAGTACTTC. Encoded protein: CASRVSSGVEQYF.

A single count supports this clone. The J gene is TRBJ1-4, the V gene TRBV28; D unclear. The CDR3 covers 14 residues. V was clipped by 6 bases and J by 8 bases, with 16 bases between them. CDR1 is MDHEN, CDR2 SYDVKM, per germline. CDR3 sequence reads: CASSRQEVGEKLFF. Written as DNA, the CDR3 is TGTGCCAGCAGCCGACAAGAAGTAGGAGAAAAACTGTTTTTT.

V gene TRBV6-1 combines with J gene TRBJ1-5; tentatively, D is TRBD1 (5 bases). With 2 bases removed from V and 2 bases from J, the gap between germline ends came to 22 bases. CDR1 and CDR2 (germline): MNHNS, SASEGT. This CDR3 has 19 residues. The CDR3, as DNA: TGTGCCAGCAGTGAACTTGTTGGAGCGGGGGAAGATCGCAATCAGCCCCAGCATTTT. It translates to CASSELVGAGEDRNQPQHF.